Listed below are T cell receptor beta chains from one sample, sequenced in a study of T cell responses to AZD1222 COVID-19 vaccine. Here immunoSEQ multiplex PCR was the method, and the copy in TCRdb shows in-frame clones only, minus some. The sample includes tens of thousands of clones, about nine tenths seen only once; the top ten take more than 2%. This sample comprised peripheral blood, obtained on day 0 of AZD1222 vaccination. All receptors come from an adult in good health. Each CDR3 is given with its conserved first and last residue.

>TRBV7-9|TRBJ1-5
CASSPQGNNQPQHF
>TRBV19|TRBJ2-7
CASSITSQTYEQYF
>TRBV15|TRBJ2-1
CATRIGGSYNEQFF
>TRBV5-4|TRBJ2-1
CASSFVRNEQFF
>TRBV19|TRBJ1-1
CASSIRGSEAFF
>TRBV28|TRBJ1-5
CASSLILGGGQPQHF
>TRBV5-1|TRBJ2-1
CASSVERGYNEQFF
>TRBV4-3|TRBJ1-1
CASSPFAPNTEAFF
>TRBV9|TRBJ2-7
CASGVTIGDSYEQYF
>TRBV19|TRBJ2-2
CASSGTYTGELFF
>TRBV5-4|TRBJ1-1
CASSLGENTEAFF
>TRBV2|TRBJ2-3
CASSEGRSDTQYF
>TRBV7-3|TRBJ2-1
CASSLTPLAAYNEQFF
>TRBV25-1|TRBJ1-5
CASSETGMGNQPQHF
>TRBV10-1|TRBJ2-7
CASSDGTGGSYEQYF